These 30 T cell receptor beta chains were all obtained from the same sample, sequenced in a study of blood T cell repertoires in COVID-19. TCRdb keeps only in-frame clones here, not all; method: immunoSEQ multiplex PCR. The table shows about 310,000 clones, with 80% to 90% occurring only once. Sequencing was carried out using peripheral blood. The source of these receptors is a woman aged 50 to 60 who had recovered from COVID-19.

V is TRBV27 and J is TRBJ2-5; TRBD1 might be the D (6 bases). CDR3 length equals 15 residues. Trimming removed 5 bases at V and 2 bases at J, with 15 bases between. Per the germline V gene, CDR1 is MNHEY and CDR2 is SMNVEV (reference sequence). In DNA form, the CDR3 reads TGTGCCAGCAGTCAAACGACAGGAACTCAAGAGACCCAGTACTTC. Translated: CASSQTTGTQETQYF.

The chain combines TRBV2 with TRBJ1-4; a weak D match, TRBD1 (5 bases). From germline, CDR1 is SNHLY and CDR2 FYNNEI. The CDR3 spans 15 residues. Trimming shortened V by 7 bases and J by 10 bases, and 22 bases separated the two germline ends. The CDR3 protein is CASTPEGAHLGKLFF. The CDR3 nucleotides read TGTGCCAGCACCCCCGAAGGGGCGCATCTTGGAAAACTGTTTTTT.

This clone appeared a single time. The DNA for the CDR3 is TGTGCCAGCAGTGGCCTGGGGGACAGGGTGAATTCACCCCTCCACTTT. Residues: CASSGLGDRVNSPLHF. The chain uses TRBV2 and TRBJ1-6; 9 bases agree with TRBD1. Losses at the gene ends were 4 bases for V and 7 bases for J; bases not matched to a gene: 8. The CDR3 covers 16 residues. Per germline, CDR1 SNHLY and CDR2 FYNNEI.

V gene TRBV9 combines with J gene TRBJ2-3; TRBD2 is a possible D gene (7 bases). The CDR3 length is 15 residues. Looked up from germline, CDR1 is SGDLS and CDR2 is YYNGEE. V shed 0 bases and J shed 5 bases, with 13 bases lying between them. In nucleotides, the CDR3 is TGTGCCAGCAGCGTAGGGGAGGGGGGCCTAGATACGCAGTATTTT. Translating it yields CASSVGEGGLDTQYF.

The J gene is TRBJ1-1, the V gene TRBV2; D remains unclear. Germline V gene data show CDR1 as SNHLY and CDR2 as FYNNEI. This CDR3 region has 14 residues. The ends were cut back, 6 bases at V and 3 bases at J, with 14 bases in the middle. The CDR3 region has the DNA TGTGCCAGCAGCTCCCGTCCCGGGGACACTGAAGCTTTCTTT. It encodes CASSSRPGDTEAFF.

This chain connects TRBV30 to TRBJ1-4; 9 nucleotides agree with TRBD1. The V gene's germline CDR1 is GTSNPN and CDR2 SVGIG (reference sequence). Trimming took 2 bases from V and 2 from J; bases not matched to a gene: 0. This CDR3 is built from 14 residues. CDR3 protein: CAWSTGGTNEKLFF. The CDR3 nucleotides read TGTGCCTGGAGTACAGGGGGCACTAATGAAAAACTGTTTTTT.

In this sample, this clone turned up a few times. The chain combines TRBV3-1 (or the pseudogene TRBV3-2) with TRBJ2-7, with 8 bases matching TRBD2. The germline gives CDR1 LGHDT, CDR2 YNNKEL (reference sequence). The J segment lost 8 bases and the V segment lost 2 bases, leaving 11 bases of the junction unmatched. The CDR3 length is 15 residues. CDR3 amino acids: CASSQLREAFGQQYF. CDR3 nucleotide sequence: TGTGCCAGCAGCCAATTGCGGGAGGCCTTTGGGCAGCAGTACTTC.

The chain is built from TRBV24-1 and TRBJ2-1; TRBD1 matches at 9 bases. Germline CDR1 and CDR2: KGHDR and SFDVKD. CDR3 length: 17 residues. V trimming: 2 bases; J trimming: 7 bases; junction bases outside the gene matches: 11. The CDR3 loop reads CATSDSWDRVGRNEQFF. For the CDR3, the DNA is TGTGCCACCAGTGATTCCTGGGACAGGGTCGGTCGGAATGAGCAGTTCTTC.

The chain joins TRBV6-1 to TRBJ2-1, with 10 positions matching TRBD1. This CDR3 has 16 residues. Germline V gives CDR1 MNHNS, CDR2 SASEGT. V dropped 4 bases and J dropped 2; count of bases not matched to a gene: 5. CDR3 region: CASSGAGTGAYNEQFF. In nucleotides, the CDR3 is TGTGCCAGCAGTGGAGCCGGGACAGGGGCCTACAATGAGCAGTTCTTC.

CDR3 coding DNA: TGTGCCAGCAGTCTAAGACAGGGTGGGGAGACCCAGTACTTC. It codes for CASSLRQGGETQYF. The chain combines TRBV27 with TRBJ2-5; TRBD1 aligns across 7 bases. With 5 bases clipped from V and 5 bases from J, the junction kept 8 bases outside the gene matches. Germline assignment: CDR1 MNHEY and CDR2 SMNVEV (reference sequence). The length of the CDR3 is 14 residues.

The chain combines TRBV19 with TRBJ1-2; tentatively, D is TRBD1 (6 bases). Germline assignment: CDR1 LNHDA and CDR2 SQIVND (reference sequence). V lost 2 bases and J lost 8, with 24 bases in between. This CDR3 is 17 amino acids long. The CDR3 coding sequence is TGTGCCAGTAGTATATTCCCTTTTACAGGGTACGAGGTCGGCTACACCTTC. Amino acids: CASSIFPFTGYEVGYTF.

The chain is built from TRBV11-2 and TRBJ2-7; TRBD1 matches 8 bases. The CDR3 consists of 15 residues. V gave up 1 base and J gave up 4 bases; unmatched junction bases: 6. Germline CDR1 and CDR2: SGHAT and FQNNGV. DNA for the CDR3: TGTGCCAGCAGCTTAGTAGCAGGACAGGGTTACGAGCAGTACTTC. This encodes CASSLVAGQGYEQYF.

The rearrangement links TRBV2 to TRBJ1-4; maybe TRBD1 (6 bases). The CDR3 extends over 14 amino acids. The germline V gene encodes CDR1 SNHLY and CDR2 FYNNEI. Trimming cost V 3 bases and J 7 bases, with 12 bases left between them. CDR3: CASSEGRGGEKLFF. The CDR3, as DNA: TGTGCCAGCAGTGAGGGCAGGGGCGGTGAAAAACTGTTTTTT.

This chain joins TRBV5-6 and TRBJ1-5; D not resolved. Germline values: CDR1 SGHDT, CDR2 YYEEEE. The ends were cut back, 1 base at V and 1 base at J, with 9 bases in the middle. This CDR3 is 15 amino acids long. CDR3 DNA sequence: TGTGCCAGCAGCTTGTACCATAGCAGCAATCAGCCCCAGCATTTT. Its translation is CASSLYHSSNQPQHF.

A single count supports this clone. CDR3: CASSLLQDRGYGYTF. The CDR3 region has the DNA TGTGCCAGCAGTTTACTTCAGGACAGAGGATATGGCTACACCTTC. The V and J genes are TRBV28 and TRBJ1-2, with a tentative D call TRBD1 (6 bases). Trimming removed 2 bases from V and 5 bases from J, with 15 bases in between. The CDR3 is made up of 15 amino acids. The germline V gene has CDR1 MDHEN and CDR2 SYDVKM.

A few counts support this clone. The gene calls are TRBV5-6 and TRBJ1-5; tentatively, D is TRBD1 (6 bases). The CDR3 length is 13 residues. CDR1 and CDR2 (germline): SGHDT, YYEEEE. Trimming left V 4 bases short and J 7 bases short, with 12 bases between. CDR3 nucleotide sequence: TGTGCCAGCAGCCCCTACCAGGGGCAGCCCCAGCATTTT. This translates into CASSPYQGQPQHF.

The V gene is TRBV28, the J gene TRBJ1-2, with D unclear. Germline CDR1 is MDHEN and CDR2 is SYDVKM. V lost 2 bases and J 4 bases, leaving 8 bases between the germline ends. This CDR3 has 13 amino acids. The CDR3 loop reads CASSLGLGYGYTF. For the CDR3, the DNA is TGTGCCAGCAGTTTAGGGCTGGGCTATGGCTACACCTTC.

The chain employs TRBV7-2 and TRBJ2-7, with 7 bases lining up with TRBD2. From germline, CDR1 is SGHTA and CDR2 FQGNSA. The J segment lost 3 bases and the V segment lost 3 bases, leaving 2 bases of the junction unmatched. The CDR3 runs 13 residues. CDR3 sequence: CASSFPSGYEQYF. The CDR3 DNA reads as TGTGCCAGCAGCTTTCCTAGCGGCTACGAGCAGTACTTC.

This chain uses TRBV19 with TRBJ1-2, with D perhaps matching TRBD1 (5 bases). Germline V gene data show CDR1 as LNHDA and CDR2 as SQIVND (reference sequence). This CDR3 is built from 13 residues. V was cut by 9 bases and J by 5 bases, with 16 bases left in between. The CDR3, as DNA: TGTGCCAGCGGACCGACAGCAGCATATGGCTACACCTTC. Translated: CASGPTAAYGYTF. Supplemented by reference TRBV19 and TRBJ1-2, the full variable domain reads DGGITQSPKYLFRKEGQNVTLSCEQNLNHDAMYWYRQDPGQGLRLIYYSQIVNDFQKGDIAEGYSVSREKKESFPLTVTSAQKNPTAFYLCASGPTAAYGYTFGSGTRLTVV.

This clone was recorded once. This chain joins TRBV4-3 and TRBJ2-5; TRBD2 agrees at 15 bases. CDR1 is LGHNA and CDR2 is YSLEER in the germline V gene. The J segment lost 4 bases and the V segment lost 1 base, leaving 10 bases of the junction unmatched. The CDR3 is 19 residues long. CDR3 sequence (DNA): TGCGCCAGCAGCCAAGGCGTCGGGACTAGCGGGGGGCCGGGAGAGACCCAGTACTTC. Protein product: CASSQGVGTSGGPGETQYF.

V usage is TRBV5-1 and J usage is TRBJ1-6; D not resolved. The CDR3 runs 14 residues. The ends were cut back, 0 bases at V and 7 bases at J, with 8 bases in the middle. Germline CDR1 reads SGHRS; CDR2 reads YFSETQ. CDR3 region: CASSLVAENSPLHF. The CDR3 DNA sequence: TGCGCCAGCAGCTTGGTAGCGGAAAATTCACCCCTCCACTTT.

This clone was counted only a few times. The rearrangement links TRBV6-2 or TRBV6-3 to TRBJ2-1; 10 nucleotides align to TRBD1. Germline values: CDR1 MNHEY, CDR2 SVGEGT. J gave up 10 bases and V 6 bases, and 6 bases lay outside the gene matches. The CDR3 length is 13 residues. CDR3 in DNA: TGTGCCAGCAGCCGTGGACAGGGGGGGGAGCAGTTCTTC. Protein product: CASSRGQGGEQFF.

This clone was detected only once. The V gene is TRBV4-3, the J gene TRBJ2-1, with a tentative D call TRBD2 (5 bases). The length of the CDR3 is 15 residues. The V and J ends lost 0 bases and 3 bases respectively, with 9 bases between them. Germline V gene sequence: CDR1 LGHNA, CDR2 YSLEER. CDR3 region: CASSQDVGSYNEQFF. The CDR3, as DNA: TGCGCCAGCAGCCAAGATGTGGGGAGCTACAATGAGCAGTTCTTC.

This chain links TRBV19 with TRBJ2-7; 7 nucleotides line up with TRBD1. Germline V gene sequence: CDR1 LNHDA, CDR2 SQIVND (reference sequence). Losses at the gene ends were 5 bases for V and 6 bases for J; bases not matched to a gene: 1. The CDR3 is 11 residues long. The CDR3 sequence: CASSDRVEQYF. In DNA, the CDR3 is TGTGCCAGTAGTGACAGGGTCGAGCAGTACTTC.

This clone was seen a few times. The genes are TRBV12-5 and TRBJ2-2; 8 bases agree with TRBD1. V was pared by 4 bases and J by 5 bases, with 6 bases of the junction left unmatched. Germline values: CDR1 LGHNT, CDR2 FRNRAP. This CDR3 contains 15 residues. CDR3 region: CASGSGQGRTGELFF. The DNA for the CDR3 is TGTGCTAGTGGTTCCGGACAGGGTAGAACCGGGGAGCTGTTTTTT.

The genes are TRBV30 and TRBJ2-3; weak D call: TRBD2 (6 bases). CDR3 length: 15 residues. V was pared by 3 bases and J by 5 bases, with 18 bases between. In germline, CDR1 is GTSNPN, CDR2 SVGIG (reference sequence). The CDR3 DNA follows: TGTGCCTGGAGCCCTCTGGCGGGCGGGGTAGATACGCAGTATTTT. Its protein product is CAWSPLAGGVDTQYF.

The CDR3 region is CASSPGLAGDRYEQYF. DNA of the CDR3: TGTGCCAGCAGCCCCGGACTAGCGGGAGATAGGTACGAGCAGTACTTC. V and J are TRBV5-4 and TRBJ2-7, with 13 nucleotides matching TRBD2. The CDR3 is 16 amino acids. Germline assignment: CDR1 SGHNT and CDR2 YYREEE (reference sequence). V dropped 4 bases and J dropped 4; count of bases not matched to a gene: 8.

The rearrangement links TRBV5-8 to TRBJ1-1, with a possible D match to TRBD1 (5 bases). CDR3 length equals 14 residues. The germline V gene has CDR1 SGHTS and CDR2 YDEGEE. V was trimmed by 4 bases and J by 1 base, leaving 11 bases between them. The CDR3 here is CASSSPTANTEAFF. CDR3 DNA: TGTGCCAGCAGCAGCCCGACAGCGAACACTGAAGCTTTCTTT.

The table lists this clone with a few counts. The rearrangement links TRBV5-1 to TRBJ2-1, with D perhaps TRBD1 (6 bases). Germline loops: CDR1 SGHRS, CDR2 YFSETQ. With 2 bases removed from V and 0 bases from J, the gap between germline ends came to 9 bases. CDR3 length: 15 residues. CDR3 sequence (DNA): TGCGCCAGCAGCTTCGCACAGGGCTCCTACAATGAGCAGTTCTTC. Protein: CASSFAQGSYNEQFF.

The chain employs TRBV3-1 (or the pseudogene TRBV3-2) and TRBJ2-4; 8 bases match TRBD1. CDR1 is LGHDT, CDR2 YNNKEL, per germline (reference sequence). The CDR3 is made up of 15 amino acids. The V and J ends lost 3 bases and 7 bases, in that order; junction bases with no gene match: 8. CDR3 sequence: CASSQVYRGRNIQYF. The CDR3 DNA sequence: TGTGCCAGCAGCCAGGTATACAGGGGGAGGAACATTCAGTACTTC.